The following is a T cell receptor beta chain sequence with its context. This entry belongs to a study of blood T cell repertoires in COVID-19. The wider study: In each case, the material was cDNA or gDNA derived from T cells, B-cell-depleted T cells, or PBMCs.

Profiling relied on immunoSEQ multiplex PCR, and the TCRdb table lists in-frame clones only, not all of them. The sample includes approximately 170,000 clones, under 85% of them seen just once. The CDR3 runs to 13 residues. The V and J ends lost 3 bases and 5 bases respectively, with 8 bases between them. Germline assignment: CDR1 SGHTA and CDR2 FQGNSA. Sequenced sample: peripheral blood. V gene TRBV7-2 combines with J gene TRBJ1-5; D call uncertain. This sequence was found in a man between 65 and 79 years old who had recovered from COVID-19. The CDR3 sequence is CASSLNRYQPQHF. The CDR3 DNA follows: TGTGCCAGCAGCTTGAACCGGTATCAGCCCCAGCATTTT.